This T cell receptor (beta chain) was documented in a study of CD8+ T cells in alopecia areata. Treatment described: oral pan-JAK inhibitor, 5-10 mg twice daily. The V gene lost 0 bases and the J gene lost 0 bases, with 4 bases spanning the gap. Germline CDR1 reads KGHSH; CDR2 reads LQKENI. CDR3 length: 14 residues. Concerning this clone itself: The antigen is not known.

RNA extraction was followed by reverse transcription into cDNA, which acted as the sequencing template. Data came from immunoSEQ multiplex PCR; TCRdb stores just in-frame clones and leaves some out. The repertoire consists of 150,000 to 200,000 clones, with about 65% occurring once and the leading ten covering about 1.3%. Study-level points and caveats: Clonality in lesional scalp, especially alopecia totalis/universalis, exceeded that of normal scalp.

The specimen was CD4+ T cells sorted from blood, collected at roughly week 49, from a patient treated with tofacitinib. This sequence joins TRBV18 and TRBJ2-3, with unresolved D. The clonotype originates from a human donor with alopecia areata. This CDR3 is CASSPPYSTDTQYF. CDR3 DNA: TGTGCCAGCTCACCACCGTACAGCACAGATACGCAGTATTTT.